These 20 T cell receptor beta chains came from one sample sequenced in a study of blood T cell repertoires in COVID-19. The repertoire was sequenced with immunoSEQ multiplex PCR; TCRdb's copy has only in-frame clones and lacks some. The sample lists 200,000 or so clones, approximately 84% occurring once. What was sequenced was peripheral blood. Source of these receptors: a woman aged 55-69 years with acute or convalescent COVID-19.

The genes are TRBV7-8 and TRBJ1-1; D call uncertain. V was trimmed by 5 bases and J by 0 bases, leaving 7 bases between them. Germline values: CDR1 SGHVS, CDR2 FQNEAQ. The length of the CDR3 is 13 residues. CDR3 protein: CASSRQVNTEAFF. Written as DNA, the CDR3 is TGTGCCAGCAGCCGTCAGGTGAACACTGAAGCTTTCTTT.

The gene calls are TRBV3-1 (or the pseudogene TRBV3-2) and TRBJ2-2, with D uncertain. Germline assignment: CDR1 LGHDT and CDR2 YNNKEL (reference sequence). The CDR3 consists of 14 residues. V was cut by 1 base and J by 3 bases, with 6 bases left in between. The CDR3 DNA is TGTGCCAGCAGCCAAGCCCCGGACACCGGGGAGCTGTTTTTT. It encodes CASSQAPDTGELFF.

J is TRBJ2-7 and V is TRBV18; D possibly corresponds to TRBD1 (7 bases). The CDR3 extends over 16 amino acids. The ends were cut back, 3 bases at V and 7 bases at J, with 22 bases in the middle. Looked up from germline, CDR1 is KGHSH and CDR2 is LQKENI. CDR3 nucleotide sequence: TGTGCCAGCTCACCCCCTTCGACAGGGAGGTCGAGGGAGCAGTACTTC. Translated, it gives CASSPPSTGRSREQYF.

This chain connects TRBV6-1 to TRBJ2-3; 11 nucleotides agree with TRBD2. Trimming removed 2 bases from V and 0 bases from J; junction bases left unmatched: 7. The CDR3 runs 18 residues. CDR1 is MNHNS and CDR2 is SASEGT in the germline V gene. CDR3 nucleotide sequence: TGTGCCAGCAGTGAAAGGGCTAGCGGGGGGCCTAGCACAGATACGCAGTATTTT. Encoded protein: CASSERASGGPSTDTQYF.

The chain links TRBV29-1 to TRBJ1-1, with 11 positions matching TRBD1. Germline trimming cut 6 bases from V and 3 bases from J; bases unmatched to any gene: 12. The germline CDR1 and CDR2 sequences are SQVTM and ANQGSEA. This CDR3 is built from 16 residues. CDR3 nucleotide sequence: TGCAGCGTAAGCTCCCGGGACAGGGGGAGGCACACTGAAGCTTTCTTT. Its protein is CSVSSRDRGRHTEAFF.

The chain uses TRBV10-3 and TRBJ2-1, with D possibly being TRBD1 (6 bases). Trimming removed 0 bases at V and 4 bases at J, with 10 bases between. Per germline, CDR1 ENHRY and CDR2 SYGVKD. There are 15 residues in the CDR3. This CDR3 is CAISESVGGYNEQFF. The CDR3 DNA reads TGTGCCATCAGTGAGTCAGTAGGGGGTTACAATGAGCAGTTCTTC.

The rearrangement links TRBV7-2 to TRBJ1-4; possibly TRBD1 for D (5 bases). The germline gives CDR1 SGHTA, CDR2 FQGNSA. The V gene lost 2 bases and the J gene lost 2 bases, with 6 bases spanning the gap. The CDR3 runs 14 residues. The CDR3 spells CASSLKGTNEKLFF. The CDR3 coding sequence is TGTGCCAGCAGCTTAAAGGGGACTAATGAAAAACTGTTTTTT. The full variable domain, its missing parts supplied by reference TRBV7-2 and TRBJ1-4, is GAGVSQSPSNKVTEKGKDVELRCDPISGHTALYWYRQSLGQGLEFLIYFQGNSAPDKSGLPSDRFSAERTGGSVSTLTIQRTQQEDSAVYLCASSLKGTNEKLFFGSGTQLSVL.

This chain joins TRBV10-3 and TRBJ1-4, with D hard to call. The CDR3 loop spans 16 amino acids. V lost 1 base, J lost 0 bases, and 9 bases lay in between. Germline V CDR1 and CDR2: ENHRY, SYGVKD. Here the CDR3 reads CAISEFRVATNEKLFF. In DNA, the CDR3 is TGTGCCATCAGTGAGTTTAGAGTAGCAACTAATGAAAAACTGTTTTTT.

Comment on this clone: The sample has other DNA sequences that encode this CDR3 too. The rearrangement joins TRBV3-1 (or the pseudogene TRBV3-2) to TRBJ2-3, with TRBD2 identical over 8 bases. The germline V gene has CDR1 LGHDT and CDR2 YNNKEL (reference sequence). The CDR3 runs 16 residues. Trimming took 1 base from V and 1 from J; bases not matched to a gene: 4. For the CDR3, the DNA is TGTGCCAGCAGCCAAGGTTCTAGCGGGCGCACAGATACGCAGTATTTT. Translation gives CASSQGSSGRTDTQYF.

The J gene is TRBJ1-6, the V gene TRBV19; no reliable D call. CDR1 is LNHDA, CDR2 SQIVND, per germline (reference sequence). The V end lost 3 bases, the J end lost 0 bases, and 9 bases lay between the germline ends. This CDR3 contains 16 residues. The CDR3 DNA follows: TGTGCCAGTAGTATGGTCGGAGGCTCCTATAATTCACCCCTCCACTTT. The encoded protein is CASSMVGGSYNSPLHF.

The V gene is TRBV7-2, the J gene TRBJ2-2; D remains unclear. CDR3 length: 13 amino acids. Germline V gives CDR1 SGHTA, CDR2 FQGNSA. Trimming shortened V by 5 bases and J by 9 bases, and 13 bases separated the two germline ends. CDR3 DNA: TGTGCCAGCAGCGGCCGCTTGTACCGGGAGCTGTTTTTT. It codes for CASSGRLYRELFF.

Written as DNA, the CDR3 is TGTGCCAGCAGCCCGACTCGGCACCAAGGGGACTATGGCTACACCTTC. It translates to CASSPTRHQGDYGYTF. The chain carries TRBV4-2 and TRBJ1-2; D possibly corresponds to TRBD1 (5 bases). Germline CDR1 reads LGHNA; CDR2 reads YNFKEQ. CDR3 length: 16 residues. V gave up 4 bases and J gave up 3 bases, with 18 bases separating them.

CDR3 DNA sequence: TGTGCCAGCAGCTTGACAAATGAAAAACTGTTTTTT. As protein: CASSLTNEKLFF. The chain combines TRBV7-9 with TRBJ1-4; D gene ambiguous. The germline V and J ends were trimmed by 3 bases and 5 bases, with 4 bases remaining between them. The CDR3 has 12 residues. The germline V gene encodes CDR1 SEHNR and CDR2 FQNEAQ (reference sequence).

In DNA form, the CDR3 reads TGTGCCAGCAGCGAGGAGGGAGGCACAGATACGCAGTATTTT. It is translated as CASSEEGGTDTQYF. The J gene is TRBJ2-3, the V gene TRBV9, with D perhaps TRBD2 (6 bases). This CDR3 region has 14 residues. CDR1 and CDR2 from the germline V gene are SGDLS and YYNGEE. V was trimmed by 3 bases and J by 1 base, leaving 9 bases between them.

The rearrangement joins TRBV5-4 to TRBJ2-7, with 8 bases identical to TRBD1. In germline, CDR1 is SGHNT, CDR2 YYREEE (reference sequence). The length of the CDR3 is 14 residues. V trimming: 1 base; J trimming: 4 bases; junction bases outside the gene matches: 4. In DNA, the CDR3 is TGTGCCAGCAGCTTGCAGGGGGCTATTTACGAGCAGTACTTC. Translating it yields CASSLQGAIYEQYF.

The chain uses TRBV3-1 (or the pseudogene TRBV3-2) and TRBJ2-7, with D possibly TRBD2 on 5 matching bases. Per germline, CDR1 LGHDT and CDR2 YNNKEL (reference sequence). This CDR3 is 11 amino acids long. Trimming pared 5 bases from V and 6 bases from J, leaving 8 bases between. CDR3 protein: CASSSGSEQYF. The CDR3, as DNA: TGTGCCAGCAGCAGCGGATCCGAGCAGTACTTC.

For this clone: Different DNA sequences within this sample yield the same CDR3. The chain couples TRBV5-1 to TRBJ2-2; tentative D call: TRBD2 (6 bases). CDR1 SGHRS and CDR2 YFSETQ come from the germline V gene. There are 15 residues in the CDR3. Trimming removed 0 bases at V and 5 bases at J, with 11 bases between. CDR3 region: CASSLELAGTGELFF. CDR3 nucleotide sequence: TGCGCCAGCAGCTTGGAACTAGCTGGTACCGGGGAGCTGTTTTTT.

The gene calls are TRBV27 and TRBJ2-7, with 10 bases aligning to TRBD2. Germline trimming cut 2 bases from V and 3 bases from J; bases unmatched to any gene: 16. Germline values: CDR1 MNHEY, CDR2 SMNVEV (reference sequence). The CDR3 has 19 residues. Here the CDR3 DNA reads TGTGCCAGCAGTTTACGGGGGCCAGGTAGCGGGGGGCGAAACTACGAGCAGTACTTC. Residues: CASSLRGPGSGGRNYEQYF.

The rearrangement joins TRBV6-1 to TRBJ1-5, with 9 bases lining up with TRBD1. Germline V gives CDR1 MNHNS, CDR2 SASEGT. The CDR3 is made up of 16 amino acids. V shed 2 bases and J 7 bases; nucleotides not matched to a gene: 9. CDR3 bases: TGTGCCAGCAGTGAATGGGGGACAGGGCGTGGGCAGCCCCAGCATTTT. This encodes CASSEWGTGRGQPQHF.

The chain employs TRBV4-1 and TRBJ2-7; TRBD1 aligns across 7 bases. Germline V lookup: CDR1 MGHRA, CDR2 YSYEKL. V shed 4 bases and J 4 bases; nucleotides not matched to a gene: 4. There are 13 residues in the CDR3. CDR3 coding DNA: TGCGCCAGCAGCCGGGGACAGAGATACGAGCAGTACTTC. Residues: CASSRGQRYEQYF.